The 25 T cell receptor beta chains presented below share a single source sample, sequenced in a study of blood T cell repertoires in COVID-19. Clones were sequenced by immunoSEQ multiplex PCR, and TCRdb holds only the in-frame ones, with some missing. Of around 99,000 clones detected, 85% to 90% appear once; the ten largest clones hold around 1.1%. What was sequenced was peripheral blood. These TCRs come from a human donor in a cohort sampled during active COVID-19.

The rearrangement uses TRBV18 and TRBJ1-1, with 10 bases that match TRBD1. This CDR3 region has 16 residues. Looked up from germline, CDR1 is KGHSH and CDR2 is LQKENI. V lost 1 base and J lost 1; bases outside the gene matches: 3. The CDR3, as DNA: TGTGCCAGCTCACCACGACAGGGGGCACGGAACACTGAAGCTTTCTTT. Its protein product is CASSPRQGARNTEAFF.

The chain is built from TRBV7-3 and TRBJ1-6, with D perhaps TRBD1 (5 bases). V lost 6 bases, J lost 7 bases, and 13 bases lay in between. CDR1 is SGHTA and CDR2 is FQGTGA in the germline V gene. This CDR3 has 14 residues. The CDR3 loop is CASRYGDSNSPLHF. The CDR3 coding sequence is TGTGCCAGCAGATACGGGGACTCCAATTCACCCCTCCACTTT.

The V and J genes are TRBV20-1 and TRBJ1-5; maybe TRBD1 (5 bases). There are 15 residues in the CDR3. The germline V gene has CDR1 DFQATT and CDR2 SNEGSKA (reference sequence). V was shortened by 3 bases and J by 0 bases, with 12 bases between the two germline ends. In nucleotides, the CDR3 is TGCAGTGCTAGTTTAGGGGCACATAGCAATCAGCCCCAGCATTTT. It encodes CSASLGAHSNQPQHF.

The DNA of the CDR3 is TGTGCTAGTGGCGGGACAGGGTCGGGAAACACCATATATTTT. Amino acids: CASGGTGSGNTIYF. The chain has TRBV12-5 and TRBJ1-3; 9 bases match TRBD1. V lost 6 bases and J lost 4; bases outside the gene matches: 4. CDR1 is LGHNT, CDR2 FRNRAP, per germline. The CDR3 covers 14 residues.

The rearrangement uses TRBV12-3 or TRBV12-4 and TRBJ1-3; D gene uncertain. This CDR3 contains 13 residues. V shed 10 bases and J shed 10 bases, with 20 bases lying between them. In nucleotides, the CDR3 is TGTGCCACCACTTACGGTCCTAGGCGGACCATATATTTT. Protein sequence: CATTYGPRRTIYF.

In DNA form, the CDR3 reads TGTGCCAGCAAACCTAGCGGGCCCCACAATGAGCAGTTCTTC. Encoded protein: CASKPSGPHNEQFF. The J gene is TRBJ2-1, the V gene TRBV27; the match to TRBD2 covers 8 bases. Germline CDR1 reads MNHEY; CDR2 reads SMNVEV (reference sequence). CDR3 length equals 14 residues. Unmatched junction bases numbered 7, after V lost 7 bases and J lost 5 bases.

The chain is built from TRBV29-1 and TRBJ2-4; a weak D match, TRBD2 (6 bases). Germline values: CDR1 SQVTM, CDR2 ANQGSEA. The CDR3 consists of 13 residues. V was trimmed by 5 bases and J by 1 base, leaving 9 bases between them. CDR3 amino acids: CSVSGRAKNIQYF. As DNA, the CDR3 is TGCAGCGTTAGTGGGAGGGCCAAAAACATTCAGTACTTC. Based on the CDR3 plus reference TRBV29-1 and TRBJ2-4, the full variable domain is SAVISQKPSRDICQRGTSLTIQCQVDSQVTMMFWYRQQPGQSLTLIATANQGSEATYESGFVIDKFPISRPNLTFSTLTVSNMSPEDSSIYLCSVSGRAKNIQYFGAGTRLSVL.

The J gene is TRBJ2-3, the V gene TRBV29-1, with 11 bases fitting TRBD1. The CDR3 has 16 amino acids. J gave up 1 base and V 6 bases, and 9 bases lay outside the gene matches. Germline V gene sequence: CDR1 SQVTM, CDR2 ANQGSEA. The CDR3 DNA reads TGCAGCGTGGACCTGGGACAGGGGGGAGGCACAGATACGCAGTATTTT. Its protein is CSVDLGQGGGTDTQYF.

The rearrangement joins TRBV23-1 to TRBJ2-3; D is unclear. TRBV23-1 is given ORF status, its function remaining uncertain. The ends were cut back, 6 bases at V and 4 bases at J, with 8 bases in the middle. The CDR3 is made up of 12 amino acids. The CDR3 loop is CASRPTADTQYF. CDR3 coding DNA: TGCGCCAGCAGACCTACAGCAGATACGCAGTATTTT.

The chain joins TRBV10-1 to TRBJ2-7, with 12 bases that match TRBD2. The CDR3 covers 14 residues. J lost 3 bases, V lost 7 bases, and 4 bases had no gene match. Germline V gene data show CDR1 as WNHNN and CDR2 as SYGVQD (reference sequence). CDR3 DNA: TGCGCCAGCAACCTGACTAGCGGGAGCTACGAGCAGTACTTC. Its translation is CASNLTSGSYEQYF.

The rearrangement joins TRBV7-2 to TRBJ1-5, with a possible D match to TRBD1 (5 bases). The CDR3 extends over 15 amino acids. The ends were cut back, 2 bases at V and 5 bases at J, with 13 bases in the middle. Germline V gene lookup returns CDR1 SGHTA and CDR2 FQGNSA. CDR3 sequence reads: CASSLIQGRHQPQHF. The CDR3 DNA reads TGTGCCAGCAGCTTAATCCAGGGTCGACATCAGCCCCAGCATTTT.

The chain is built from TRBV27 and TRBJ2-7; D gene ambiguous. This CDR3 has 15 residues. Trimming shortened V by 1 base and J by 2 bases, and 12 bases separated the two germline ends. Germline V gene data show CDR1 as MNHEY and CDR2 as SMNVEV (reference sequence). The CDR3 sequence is CASSLYFDTAYEQYF. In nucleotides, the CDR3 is TGTGCCAGCAGTTTATACTTTGACACAGCCTACGAGCAGTACTTC.

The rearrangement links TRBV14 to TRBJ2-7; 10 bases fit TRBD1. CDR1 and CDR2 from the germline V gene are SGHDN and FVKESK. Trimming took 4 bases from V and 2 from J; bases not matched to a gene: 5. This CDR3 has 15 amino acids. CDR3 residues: CASSRLGTGAYEQYF. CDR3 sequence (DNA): TGTGCCAGCAGCCGACTGGGGACAGGGGCCTACGAGCAGTACTTC.

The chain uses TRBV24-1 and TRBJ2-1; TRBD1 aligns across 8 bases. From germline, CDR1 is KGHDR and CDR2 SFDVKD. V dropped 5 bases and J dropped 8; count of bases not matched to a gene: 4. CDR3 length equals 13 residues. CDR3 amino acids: CATSGQGMHEQFF. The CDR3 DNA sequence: TGTGCCACCAGTGGACAGGGGATGCATGAGCAGTTCTTC.

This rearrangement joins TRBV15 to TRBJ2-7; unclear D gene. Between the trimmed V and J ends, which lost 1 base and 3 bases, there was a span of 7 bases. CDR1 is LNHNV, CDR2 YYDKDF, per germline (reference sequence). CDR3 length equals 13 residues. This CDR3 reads CATSRAQNYEQYF. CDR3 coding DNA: TGTGCCACCAGCAGAGCCCAGAACTACGAGCAGTACTTC.

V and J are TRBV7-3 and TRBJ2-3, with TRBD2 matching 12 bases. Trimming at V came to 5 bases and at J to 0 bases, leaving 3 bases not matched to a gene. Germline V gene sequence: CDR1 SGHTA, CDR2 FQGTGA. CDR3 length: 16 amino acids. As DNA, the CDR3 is TGTGCCAGCAGCCTCCTAGCGGGAGGGAGCACAGATACGCAGTATTTT. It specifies CASSLLAGGSTDTQYF.

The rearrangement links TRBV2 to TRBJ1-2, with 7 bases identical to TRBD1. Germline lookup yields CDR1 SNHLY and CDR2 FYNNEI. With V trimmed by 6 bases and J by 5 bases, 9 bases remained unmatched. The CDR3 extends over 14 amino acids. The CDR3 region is CASRQGRSGYGYTF. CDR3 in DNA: TGTGCCAGCAGACAGGGGAGGTCGGGGTATGGCTACACCTTC.

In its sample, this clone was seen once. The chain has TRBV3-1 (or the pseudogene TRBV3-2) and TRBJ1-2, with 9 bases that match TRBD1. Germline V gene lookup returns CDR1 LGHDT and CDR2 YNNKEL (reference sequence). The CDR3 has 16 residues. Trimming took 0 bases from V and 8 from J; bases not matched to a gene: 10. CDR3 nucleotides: TGTGCCAGCAGCCAAGACGCCCCGGGACAGGGAAGAGGCTACACCTTC. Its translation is CASSQDAPGQGRGYTF.

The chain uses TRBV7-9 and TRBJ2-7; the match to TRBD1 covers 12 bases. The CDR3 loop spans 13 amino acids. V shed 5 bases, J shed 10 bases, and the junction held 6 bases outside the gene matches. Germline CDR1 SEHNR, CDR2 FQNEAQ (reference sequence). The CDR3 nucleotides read TGTGCCAGCAGCGGGACAGGGGGCCCCATACAGTACTTC. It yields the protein CASSGTGGPIQYF.

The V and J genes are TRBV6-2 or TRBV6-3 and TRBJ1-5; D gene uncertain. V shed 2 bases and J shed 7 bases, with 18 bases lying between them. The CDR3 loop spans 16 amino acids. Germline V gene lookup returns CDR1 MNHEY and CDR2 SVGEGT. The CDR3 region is CASSYIHRFLFQPQHF. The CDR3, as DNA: TGTGCCAGCAGTTACATCCACAGATTCCTATTCCAGCCCCAGCATTTT.

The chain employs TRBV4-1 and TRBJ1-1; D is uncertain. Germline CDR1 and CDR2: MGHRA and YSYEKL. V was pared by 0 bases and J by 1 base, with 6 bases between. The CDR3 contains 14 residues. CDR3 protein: CASSQDAANTEAFF. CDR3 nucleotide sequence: TGCGCCAGCAGCCAAGATGCGGCGAACACTGAAGCTTTCTTT.

The CDR3 nucleotides read TGTGCCAGCAAAATTATGATGAGAGATACGCAGTATTTT. The encoded protein is CASKIMMRDTQYF. V and J are TRBV2 and TRBJ2-3; no clear D gene. The germline V and J ends were trimmed by 7 bases and 5 bases, with 13 bases remaining between them. CDR3 size: 13 residues. Germline CDR1 reads SNHLY; CDR2 reads FYNNEI.

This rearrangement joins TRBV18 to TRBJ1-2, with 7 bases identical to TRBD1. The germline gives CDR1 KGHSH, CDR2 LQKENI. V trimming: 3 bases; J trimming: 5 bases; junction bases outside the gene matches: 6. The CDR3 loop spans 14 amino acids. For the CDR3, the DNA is TGTGCCAGCTCACCCCTTGGGACAGCTTATGGCTACACCTTC. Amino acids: CASSPLGTAYGYTF. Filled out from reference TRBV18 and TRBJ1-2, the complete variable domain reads NAGVMQNPRHLVRRRGQEARLRCSPMKGHSHVYWYRQLPEEGLKFMVYLQKENIIDESGMPKERFSAEFPKEGPSILRIQQVVRGDSAAYFCASSPLGTAYGYTFGSGTRLTVV.

CDR3 protein: CATSRDRAYNEQFF. As DNA, the CDR3 is TGTGCCACCTCGCGGGACAGGGCCTACAATGAGCAGTTCTTC. This chain uses TRBV6-5 with TRBJ2-1, with 9 bases lining up with TRBD1. V shed 10 bases and J 2 bases; nucleotides not matched to a gene: 6. This CDR3 has 14 amino acids. Germline values: CDR1 MNHEY, CDR2 SVGAGI.

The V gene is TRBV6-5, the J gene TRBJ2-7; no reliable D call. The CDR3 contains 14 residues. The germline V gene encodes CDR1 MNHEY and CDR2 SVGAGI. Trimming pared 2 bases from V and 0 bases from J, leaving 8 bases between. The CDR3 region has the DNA TGTGCCAGCAGTTACGTGTCAGGCTCCTACGAGCAGTACTTC. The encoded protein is CASSYVSGSYEQYF.